The entry that follows covers one T cell receptor (beta chain) sequence. The CDR3 covers 15 residues. CDR1 and CDR2 from the germline V gene are SGHNT and YYREEE (reference sequence). With V trimmed by 4 bases and J by 6 bases, 5 bases remained unmatched. These data belong to a study of control samples from healthy donors and cancer patients. The table came from immunoSEQ multiplex PCR; TCRdb's copy has only in-frame clones and leaves some out. The sample lists more than 95,000 clones; roughly 90% were seen once. Sequenced material: PBMCs. This chain uses TRBV5-4 with TRBJ1-4; the match to TRBD1 covers 11 bases. The TCR comes from a man in his sixties with lung cancer. CDR3 DNA: TGTGCCAGCAGCCCGGGGACAGGGGGAGATGAAAAACTGTTTTTT. This translates into CASSPGTGGDEKLFF.